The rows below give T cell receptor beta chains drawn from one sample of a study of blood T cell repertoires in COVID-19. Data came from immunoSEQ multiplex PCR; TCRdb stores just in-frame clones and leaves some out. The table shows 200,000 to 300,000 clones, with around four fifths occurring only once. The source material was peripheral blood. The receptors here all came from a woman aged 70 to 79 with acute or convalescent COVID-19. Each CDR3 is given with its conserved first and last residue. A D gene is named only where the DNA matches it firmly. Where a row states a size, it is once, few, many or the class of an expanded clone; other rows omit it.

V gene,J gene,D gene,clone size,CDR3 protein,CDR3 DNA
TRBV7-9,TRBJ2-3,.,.,CASSSNRGSTDTQYF,TGTGCCAGCAGCTCAAACAGAGGGAGCACAGATACGCAGTATTTT
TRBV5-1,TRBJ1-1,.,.,CASSLEGSGRVGTEAFF,TGCGCCAGCAGCTTGGAAGGCTCGGGCAGGGTAGGTACTGAAGCTTTCTTT
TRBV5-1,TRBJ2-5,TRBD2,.,CASSSTSGGETQYF,TGCGCCAGCAGCTCGACTAGCGGGGGGGAGACCCAGTACTTC
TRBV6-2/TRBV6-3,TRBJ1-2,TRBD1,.,CASNPGQGNYGYTF,TGTGCCAGCAACCCCGGACAGGGCAACTATGGCTACACCTTC
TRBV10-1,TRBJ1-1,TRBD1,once,CASSETGQGNTEAFF,TGCGCCAGCAGTGAGACCGGACAGGGGAACACTGAAGCTTTCTTT
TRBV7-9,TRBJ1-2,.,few,CASSLRGSNYGYTF,TGTGCCAGCAGCTTAAGGGGGAGCAACTATGGCTACACCTTC
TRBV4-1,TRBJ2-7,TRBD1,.,CASSQVLGQGAWEQYF,TGCGCCAGCAGCCAAGTTTTGGGACAGGGGGCGTGGGAGCAGTACTTC
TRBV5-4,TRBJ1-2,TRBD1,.,CASSLQGAGYTF,TGTGCCAGCAGCTTGCAGGGGGCGGGCTACACCTTC
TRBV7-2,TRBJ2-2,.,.,CASSFLRVGTGELFF,TGTGCCAGCAGCTTTCTCAGGGTCGGCACCGGGGAGCTGTTTTTT
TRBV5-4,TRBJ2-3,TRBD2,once,CASSLSGGRDTQYF,TGTGCCAGCAGCTTAAGCGGGGGCAGAGATACGCAGTATTTT
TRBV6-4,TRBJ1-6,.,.,CASTEQLYNSPLHF,TGTGCCAGCACGGAACAGCTCTATAATTCACCCCTCCACTTT
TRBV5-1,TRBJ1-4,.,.,CASSTDRSNEKLFF,TGCGCCAGCAGCACCGACAGATCAAATGAAAAACTGTTTTTT
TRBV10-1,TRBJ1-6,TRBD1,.,CASSGDRRGSPLHF,TGCGCCAGCAGTGGGGACAGGCGAGGGTCACCCCTCCACTTT
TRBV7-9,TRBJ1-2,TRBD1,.,CASSLNAGGNYGYTF,TGTGCCAGCAGCTTAAACGCAGGGGGAAACTATGGCTACACCTTC
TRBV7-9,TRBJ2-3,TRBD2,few,CASSFRGGSTDTQYF,TGTGCCAGCAGCTTTCGGGGGGGAAGCACAGATACGCAGTATTTT
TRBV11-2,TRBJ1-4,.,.,CASSAAYIATNEKLFF,TGTGCCAGCAGCGCGGCCTACATCGCAACTAATGAAAAACTGTTTTTT
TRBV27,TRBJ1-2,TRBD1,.,CASSYTGAGGYTF,TGTGCCAGCAGTTACACAGGGGCGGGTGGCTACACCTTC
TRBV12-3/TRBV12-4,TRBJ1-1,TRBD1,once,CASSPRQGEAFF,TGTGCCAGCAGTCCCAGACAGGGGGAAGCTTTCTTT
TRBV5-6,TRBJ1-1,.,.,CASSLRWNTEAFF,TGTGCCAGCAGCTTGCGGTGGAACACTGAAGCTTTCTTT
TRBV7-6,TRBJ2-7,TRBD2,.,CASSASGLAVPYEQYF,TGTGCCAGCAGCGCATCGGGACTAGCAGTTCCTTACGAGCAGTACTTC
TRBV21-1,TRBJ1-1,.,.,CASSKGSGGDTEAFF,TGTGCCAGCAGCAAAGGGTCAGGGGGCGACACTGAAGCTTTCTTT
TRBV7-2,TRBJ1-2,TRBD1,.,CASSLASGQGGEGYTF,TGTGCCAGCAGCTTAGCGTCGGGACAGGGGGGAGAAGGCTACACCTTC
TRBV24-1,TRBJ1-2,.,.,CATSGGGRHGYTF,TGTGCCACCAGTGGCGGCGGTAGACATGGCTACACCTTC
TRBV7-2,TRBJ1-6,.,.,CASSLGAYTYNSPLHF,TGTGCCAGCAGCTTAGGGGCTTACACTTATAATTCACCCCTCCACTTT
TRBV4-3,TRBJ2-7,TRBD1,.,CASSQDLGTASYEQYF,TGCGCCAGCAGCCAAGATCTGGGGACAGCTTCCTACGAGCAGTACTTC
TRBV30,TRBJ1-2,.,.,CAWSQGGGGIDTF,TGTGCCTGGAGCCAAGGTGGCGGGGGCATCGACACCTTC
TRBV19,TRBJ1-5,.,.,CASKQDSSNQPQHF,TGTGCCAGTAAGCAGGATTCAAGCAATCAGCCCCAGCATTTT
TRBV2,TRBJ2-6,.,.,CASSERQPIANVLTF,TGTGCCAGCAGTGAGCGGCAGCCTATTGCCAACGTCCTGACTTTC
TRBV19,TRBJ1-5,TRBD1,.,CASSIGGSTGVIYQPQHF,TGTGCCAGTAGTATAGGAGGTTCGACAGGGGTAATCTATCAGCCCCAGCATTTT
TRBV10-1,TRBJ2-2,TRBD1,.,CASSAGTGGLGELFF,TGCGCCAGCAGTGCCGGGACAGGGGGCCTCGGGGAGCTGTTTTTT
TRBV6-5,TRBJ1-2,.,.,CASSKRPGGYTF,TGTGCCAGCAGTAAGCGGCCGGGTGGCTACACCTTC
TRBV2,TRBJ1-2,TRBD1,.,CASSETPGQGMGGYTF,TGTGCCAGCAGTGAGACCCCGGGACAGGGTATGGGGGGCTACACCTTC
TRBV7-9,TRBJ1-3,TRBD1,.,CASHMTGDRSGNTIYF,TGTGCCAGCCACATGACAGGGGATCGGTCTGGAAACACCATATATTTT
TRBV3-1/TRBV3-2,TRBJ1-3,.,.,CASSQDRVISGNTIYF,TGTGCCAGCAGCCAAGATCGGGTGATCTCTGGAAACACCATATATTTT
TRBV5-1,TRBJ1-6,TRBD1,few,CASSEGQHNSPLHF,TGCGCCAGCAGCGAGGGACAGCATAATTCACCCCTCCACTTT
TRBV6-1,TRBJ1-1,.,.,CASSEVWGGESVFF,TGTGCCAGCAGTGAAGTGTGGGGGGGCGAATCCGTTTTCTTT
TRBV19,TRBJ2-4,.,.,CASSIVPGRRNIQYF,TGTGCCAGTAGTATAGTGCCAGGGCGAAGAAACATTCAGTACTTC
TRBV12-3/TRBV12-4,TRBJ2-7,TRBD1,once,CASSLKTGGEQYF,TGTGCCAGCAGTTTGAAAACAGGGGGCGAGCAGTACTTC
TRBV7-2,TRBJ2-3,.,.,CASSLGAGNSDTQYF,TGTGCCAGCAGTTTAGGGGCAGGGAACTCAGATACGCAGTATTTT
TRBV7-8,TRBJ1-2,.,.,CASSFSSGYTF,TGTGCCAGCAGCTTTTCGAGTGGCTACACCTTC
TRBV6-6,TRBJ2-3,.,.,CAAYRSTDTQYF,TGTGCCGCCTACAGGAGCACAGATACGCAGTATTTT
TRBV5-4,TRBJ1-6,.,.,CASSLDRDYSPLHF,TGTGCCAGCAGCTTGGACAGGGATTATTCACCCCTCCACTTT
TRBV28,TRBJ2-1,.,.,CASSAHEGSSYNEQFF,TGTGCCAGCAGTGCGCACGAGGGCTCCTCCTACAATGAGCAGTTCTTC
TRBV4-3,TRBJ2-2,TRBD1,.,CASSQEAGQGASGELFF,TGCGCCAGCAGCCAAGAGGCGGGTCAGGGGGCGAGCGGGGAGCTGTTTTTT
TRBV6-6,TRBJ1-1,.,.,CASSWDMRAFF,TGTGCCAGCAGTTGGGACATGCGTGCTTTCTTT
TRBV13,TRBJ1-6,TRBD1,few,CASSLGQGHSDSPLHF,TGTGCCAGCAGCCTCGGACAGGGCCACTCCGATTCACCCCTCCACTTT